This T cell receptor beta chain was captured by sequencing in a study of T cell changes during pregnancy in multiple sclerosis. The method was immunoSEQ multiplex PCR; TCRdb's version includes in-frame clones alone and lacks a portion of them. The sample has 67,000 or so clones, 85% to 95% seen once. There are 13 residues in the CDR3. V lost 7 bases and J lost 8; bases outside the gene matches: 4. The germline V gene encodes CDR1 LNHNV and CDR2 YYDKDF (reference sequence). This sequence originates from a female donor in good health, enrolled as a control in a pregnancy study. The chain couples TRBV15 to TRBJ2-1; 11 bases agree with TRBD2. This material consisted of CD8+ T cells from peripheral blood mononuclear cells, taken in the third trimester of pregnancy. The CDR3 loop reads CATTLAGGYEQFF. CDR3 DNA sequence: TGTGCCACCACTCTAGCGGGGGGCTATGAGCAGTTCTTC.